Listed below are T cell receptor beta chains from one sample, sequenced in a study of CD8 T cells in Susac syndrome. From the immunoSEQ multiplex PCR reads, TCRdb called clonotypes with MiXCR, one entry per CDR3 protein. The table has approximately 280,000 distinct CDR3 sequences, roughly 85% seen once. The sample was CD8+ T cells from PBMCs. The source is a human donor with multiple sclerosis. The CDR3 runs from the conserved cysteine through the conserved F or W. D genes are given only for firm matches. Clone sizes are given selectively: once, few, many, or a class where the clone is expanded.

CDR3 DNA: TGTGCCAGCAGCGTAGGGGGAGATCCGCCCTACAATGAGCAGTTCTTC
CDR3 protein: CASSVGGDPPYNEQFF
CDR3 length: 16
V gene: TRBV7-9
clone size: NA
D gene: NA
J gene: TRBJ2-1

CDR3 DNA: TGTGCCAGCAGCTTATTCGGGGGCGGGGAGGACACTGAAGCTTTCTTT
CDR3 protein: CASSLFGGGEDTEAFF
CDR3 length: 16
V gene: TRBV11-1
clone size: NA
D gene: NA
J gene: TRBJ1-1

CDR3 DNA: TGTGCCAGCAGTCCGGACGGGGGGAATGAGCAGTTCTTC
CDR3 protein: CASSPDGGNEQFF
CDR3 length: 13
V gene: TRBV28
clone size: few
D gene: TRBD2
J gene: TRBJ2-1

CDR3 DNA: TGCAGCGTTGATGCAGGGGACATCTATGGCTACACCTTC
CDR3 protein: CSVDAGDIYGYTF
CDR3 length: 13
V gene: TRBV29-1
clone size: once
D gene: NA
J gene: TRBJ1-2

CDR3 DNA: TGTGCCAGCAGCAGCCTCTGGACTAGCGGGGGCTCCTACAATGAGCAGTTCTTC
CDR3 protein: CASSSLWTSGGSYNEQFF
CDR3 length: 18
V gene: TRBV9
clone size: NA
D gene: TRBD2
J gene: TRBJ2-1

CDR3 DNA: TGTGCTCTCCTAGGGGTGCGTGAGCAGTTCTTC
CDR3 protein: CALLGVREQFF
CDR3 length: 11
V gene: TRBV7-9
clone size: NA
D gene: NA
J gene: TRBJ2-1

CDR3 DNA: TGTGCCAGCAGATCAGACAGGGGTGATTCACCCCTCCACTTT
CDR3 protein: CASRSDRGDSPLHF
CDR3 length: 14
V gene: TRBV7-3
clone size: NA
D gene: TRBD1
J gene: TRBJ1-6

CDR3 DNA: TGTGCCAGCAGTACCAACAGGGGGCCCTTTCTGTACAATGAGCAGTTCTTC
CDR3 protein: CASSTNRGPFLYNEQFF
CDR3 length: 17
V gene: TRBV27
clone size: NA
D gene: TRBD1
J gene: TRBJ2-1

CDR3 DNA: TGTGCCAGCAGTGAAGCGCTTCTAGCGGCTGAAATACAAAATTCACCCCTCCACTTT
CDR3 protein: CASSEALLAAEIQNSPLHF
CDR3 length: 19
V gene: TRBV2
clone size: NA
D gene: NA
J gene: TRBJ1-6

CDR3 DNA: TGCGCCAGCAGCCAAGATCAATTGAGTGAGAACACTGAAGCTTTCTTT
CDR3 protein: CASSQDQLSENTEAFF
CDR3 length: 16
V gene: TRBV4-1
clone size: NA
D gene: NA
J gene: TRBJ1-1

CDR3 DNA: TGTGCCAGCAGTTACTGGATAAAAGAGGCAGGGAGCTATGGCTACACCTTC
CDR3 protein: CASSYWIKEAGSYGYTF
CDR3 length: 17
V gene: TRBV6-5
clone size: NA
D gene: NA
J gene: TRBJ1-2

CDR3 DNA: TGTGCCTGGAGTGTACGGGGACAGCCGTACACTGAAGCTTTCTTT
CDR3 protein: CAWSVRGQPYTEAFF
CDR3 length: 15
V gene: TRBV30
clone size: NA
D gene: TRBD1
J gene: TRBJ1-1

CDR3 DNA: TGCGCCAGCAGCTTGGGGGACGGCCGATACGAGCAGTACTTC
CDR3 protein: CASSLGDGRYEQYF
CDR3 length: 14
V gene: TRBV5-1
clone size: few
D gene: NA
J gene: TRBJ2-7

CDR3 DNA: TGTGCCAGCACCCTTCGGAAGAGCTCCTACAATGAGCAGTTCTTC
CDR3 protein: CASTLRKSSYNEQFF
CDR3 length: 15
V gene: TRBV21-1
clone size: NA
D gene: NA
J gene: TRBJ2-1

CDR3 DNA: TGTGCCAGCAGCGTAGGGAGTAGGAAGGCAGCCCCCGAGGAGGAAAAACTGTTTTTT
CDR3 protein: CASSVGSRKAAPEEEKLFF
CDR3 length: 19
V gene: TRBV9
clone size: once
D gene: NA
J gene: TRBJ1-4

CDR3 DNA: TGTGCCAGCAGTTTGGGACTAGCGGGGGAGTCCTACGAGCAGTACTTC
CDR3 protein: CASSLGLAGESYEQYF
CDR3 length: 16
V gene: TRBV28
clone size: NA
D gene: TRBD2
J gene: TRBJ2-7

CDR3 DNA: TGTGCCAGCGGCTTTTTAGGTCCCCACAATGAGCAGTTCTTC
CDR3 protein: CASGFLGPHNEQFF
CDR3 length: 14
V gene: TRBV7-8
clone size: NA
D gene: NA
J gene: TRBJ2-1

CDR3 DNA: TGTGCCAGCAGCCTGAACAGGGGGCATACGCAGTATTTT
CDR3 protein: CASSLNRGHTQYF
CDR3 length: 13
V gene: TRBV5-4
clone size: NA
D gene: TRBD1
J gene: TRBJ2-3

CDR3 DNA: TGTGCCAGCAGCGATACAGGGGGTCGGACTGAAGCTTTCTTT
CDR3 protein: CASSDTGGRTEAFF
CDR3 length: 14
V gene: TRBV9
clone size: NA
D gene: TRBD1
J gene: TRBJ1-1

CDR3 DNA: TGTGCCAGCAGTTACGAGGGCAGGGCTCAAGAGCAGTACTTC
CDR3 protein: CASSYEGRAQEQYF
CDR3 length: 14
V gene: TRBV6-5
clone size: NA
D gene: NA
J gene: TRBJ2-7

CDR3 DNA: TGCAGTGCTAGGGACTTCTCCTACGAGCAGTACTTC
CDR3 protein: CSARDFSYEQYF
CDR3 length: 12
V gene: TRBV20-1
clone size: NA
D gene: NA
J gene: TRBJ2-7

CDR3 DNA: TGTGCCAGCAGCCCCGGGGGGACGGTCTACGAGCAGTACTTC
CDR3 protein: CASSPGGTVYEQYF
CDR3 length: 14
V gene: TRBV5-6
clone size: once
D gene: TRBD2
J gene: TRBJ2-7

CDR3 DNA: TGTGCCAGCAGTTGGGACTATCGCGAGCAGTACTTC
CDR3 protein: CASSWDYREQYF
CDR3 length: 12
V gene: TRBV27
clone size: NA
D gene: TRBD2
J gene: TRBJ2-7